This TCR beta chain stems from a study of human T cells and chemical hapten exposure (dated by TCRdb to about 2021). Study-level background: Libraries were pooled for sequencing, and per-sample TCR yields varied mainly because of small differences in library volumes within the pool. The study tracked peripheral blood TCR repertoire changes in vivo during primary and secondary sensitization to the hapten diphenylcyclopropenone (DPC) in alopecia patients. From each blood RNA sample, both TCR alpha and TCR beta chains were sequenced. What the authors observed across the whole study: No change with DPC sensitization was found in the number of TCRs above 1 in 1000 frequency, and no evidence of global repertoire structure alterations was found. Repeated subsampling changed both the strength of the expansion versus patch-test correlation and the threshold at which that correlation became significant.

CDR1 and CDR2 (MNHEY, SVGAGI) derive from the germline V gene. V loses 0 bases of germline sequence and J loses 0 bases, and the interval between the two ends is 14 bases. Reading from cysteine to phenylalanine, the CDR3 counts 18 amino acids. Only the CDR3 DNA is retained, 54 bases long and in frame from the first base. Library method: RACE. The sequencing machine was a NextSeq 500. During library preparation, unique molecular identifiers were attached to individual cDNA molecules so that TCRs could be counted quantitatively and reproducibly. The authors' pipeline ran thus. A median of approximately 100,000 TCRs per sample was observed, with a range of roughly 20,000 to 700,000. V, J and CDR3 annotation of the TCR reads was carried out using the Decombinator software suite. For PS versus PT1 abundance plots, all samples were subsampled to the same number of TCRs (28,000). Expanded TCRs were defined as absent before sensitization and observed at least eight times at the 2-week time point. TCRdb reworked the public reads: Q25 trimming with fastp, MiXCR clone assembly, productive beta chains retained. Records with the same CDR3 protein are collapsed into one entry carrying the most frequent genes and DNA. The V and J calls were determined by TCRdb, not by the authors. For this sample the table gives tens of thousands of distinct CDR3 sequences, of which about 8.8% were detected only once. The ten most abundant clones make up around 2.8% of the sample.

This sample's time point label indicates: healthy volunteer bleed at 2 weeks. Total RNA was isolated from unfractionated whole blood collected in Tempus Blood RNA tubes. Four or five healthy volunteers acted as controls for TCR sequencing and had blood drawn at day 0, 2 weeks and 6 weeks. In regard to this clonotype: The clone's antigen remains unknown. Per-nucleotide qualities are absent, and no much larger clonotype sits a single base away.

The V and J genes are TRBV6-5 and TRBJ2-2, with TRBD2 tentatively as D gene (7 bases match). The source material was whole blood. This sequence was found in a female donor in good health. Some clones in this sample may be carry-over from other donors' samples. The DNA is TGTGCCAGCAGTTACTCGGGAGGGGGGGAGACGAACACCGGGGAGCTGTTTTTT. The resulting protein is CASSYSGGGETNTGELFF.